This is a list of T cell receptor beta chains from one sample in a study of T cell repertoires in cytomegalovirus infection. TCRdb recomputed calls from the reads with MiXCR, one row per CDR3 protein. The data hold around 240,000 distinct CDR3 sequences, with roughly 22% observed a single time. Sequences were obtained from CD8+ T cells from PBMCs. The receptors shown here come from a human donor in good health (CMV status not recorded). Some clones in this sample may be carry-over from other donors' samples. Each CDR3 is given with its conserved first and last residue. The order of the fields is V gene, D gene, clone size, J gene, CDR3 protein, CDR3 DNA. The D gene is left open where the match is weak. Only part of the rows carry a size: once, few, many, or a class if the clone is expanded.

>TRBV4-1|TRBD1|many|TRBJ1-3
CASSQEIPGVRDSSGNTIYF
TGCGCCAGCAGCCAAGAAATCCCGGGGGTACGGGACAGCTCTGGAAACACCATATATTTT
>TRBV7-2|TRBD2|NA|TRBJ2-1
CASSLAGTSFLLDEQFF
TGTGCCAGCAGCTTAGCCGGGACTAGCTTCCTTTTGGATGAGCAGTTCTTC
>TRBV12-3/TRBV12-4|NA|many|TRBJ2-1
CASRNRTQTNYNEQFF
TGTGCCAGCAGAAACCGGACACAAACAAACTACAATGAGCAGTTCTTC
>TRBV11-2|NA|many|TRBJ1-1
CASSLGKYGNTEAFF
TGTGCCAGCAGCTTAGGGAAGTACGGGAACACTGAAGCTTTCTTT
>TRBV7-6|NA|many|TRBJ2-5
CASSLDGTQYF
TGTGCCAGCAGCTTAGACGGGACCCAGTACTTC
>TRBV12-3/TRBV12-4|TRBD2|many|TRBJ2-1
CASNSGGPLFF
TGTGCCAGCAACAGCGGGGGGCCCCTGTTCTTC
>TRBV29-1|NA|few|TRBJ2-1
CSVVGPRGQGFNEQFF
TGCAGCGTTGTAGGTCCTCGTGGGCAGGGGTTCAATGAGCAGTTCTTC
>TRBV7-2|TRBD1|NA|TRBJ1-5
CASSQTGGAGQPQHF
TGTGCCAGCAGCCAAACAGGGGGCGCGGGTCAGCCCCAGCATTTT
>TRBV27|TRBD1|NA|TRBJ2-7
CASSLSNRGDEQYF
TGTGCCAGCAGTTTATCGAACAGGGGGGACGAGCAGTACTTC
>TRBV24-1|NA|many|TRBJ2-7
CATSDTYEQYF
TGTGCCACCAGTGATACGTACGAGCAGTACTTC
>TRBV19|TRBD1|NA|TRBJ2-1
CASSIRQGAAEQFF
TGTGCCAGTAGTATAAGGCAGGGGGCAGCCGAGCAGTTCTTC
>TRBV29-1|TRBD1|NA|TRBJ2-1
CSAWTGAANEQFF
TGCAGCGCCTGGACAGGGGCGGCCAATGAGCAGTTCTTC
>TRBV29-1|NA|few|TRBJ1-1
CSVGLFGGNTEAFF
TGCAGCGTTGGATTGTTCGGAGGAAACACTGAAGCTTTCTTT
>TRBV13|NA|few|TRBJ2-3
CASTLAGITDTQYF
TGTGCCAGTACTCTGGCAGGGATAACAGATACGCAGTATTTT
>TRBV5-4|NA|NA|TRBJ1-1
CASSAEGTEAFF
TGTGCCAGCAGCGCGGAGGGCACTGAAGCTTTCTTT
>TRBV25-1|NA|NA|TRBJ1-2
CASTGPYGYTF
TGTGCCAGCACGGGGCCATATGGCTACACCTTC
>TRBV6-6|TRBD1|few|TRBJ2-7
CASSDSGTGLYEQYF
TGTGCCAGCAGTGATTCCGGGACAGGGCTCTACGAGCAGTACTTC
>TRBV7-9|TRBD1|NA|TRBJ1-4
CASSADRDRGEKLFF
TGTGCCAGCAGCGCCGACCGGGACAGGGGAGAAAAACTGTTTTTT
>TRBV12-3/TRBV12-4|NA|NA|TRBJ2-3
CASSTGQIHSTDTQYF
TGTGCCAGCAGTACTGGACAGATTCATAGCACAGATACGCAGTATTTT
>TRBV5-4|TRBD2|NA|TRBJ2-5
CASSTTGLAGEQETQYF
TGTGCCAGCAGCACCACGGGACTAGCGGGGGAACAAGAGACCCAGTACTTC
>TRBV2|NA|many|TRBJ1-1
CASSGTKGLGNTEAFF
TGTGCCAGCAGTGGTACGAAGGGGCTGGGGAACACTGAAGCTTTCTTT
>TRBV7-9|NA|NA|TRBJ1-5
CASSPGTSSNQPQHF
TGTGCCAGCAGCCCCGGGACGTCAAGCAATCAGCCCCAGCATTTT
>TRBV9|NA|few|TRBJ1-3
CASSVHTSPGPGSGNTIYF
TGTGCCAGCAGCGTACATACCTCCCCGGGCCCCGGATCTGGAAACACCATATATTTT
>TRBV7-2|NA|many|TRBJ2-1
CASSIRDGYNEQFF
TGTGCCAGCAGCATCCGGGACGGTTACAATGAGCAGTTCTTC
>TRBV12-3/TRBV12-4|NA|many|TRBJ2-7
CATAAGSYEQYF
TGTGCCACCGCGGCAGGGAGCTACGAGCAGTACTTC
>TRBV20-1|NA|NA|TRBJ2-7
CSARDRDRYEQYF
TGCAGTGCTAGAGATCGTGACAGGTACGAGCAGTACTTC
>TRBV13|TRBD2|many|TRBJ2-1
CASSPGLALNEQFF
TGTGCCAGCAGCCCCGGACTAGCTTTGAATGAGCAGTTCTTC
>TRBV20-1|NA|many|TRBJ1-4
CSARIPRGEKLFF
TGCAGTGCTAGAATTCCCCGGGGGGAAAAACTGTTTTTT
>TRBV20-1|TRBD1|NA|TRBJ2-1
CSARPGTGSSYNEQFF
TGCAGTGCTAGACCCGGGACAGGGAGCTCCTACAATGAGCAGTTCTTC
>TRBV27|TRBD1|few|TRBJ1-2
CASSSGQGRVGGYTF
TGTGCCAGCAGTTCCGGACAGGGACGGGTAGGAGGCTACACCTTC
>TRBV7-8|TRBD1|few|TRBJ2-7
CASSLPWTGSPYEQYF
TGTGCCAGCAGCTTACCCTGGACAGGGAGCCCCTACGAGCAGTACTTC
>TRBV11-1|NA|medium-sized|TRBJ2-7
CASSRQDYEQYF
TGTGCCAGCAGCCGACAGGACTACGAGCAGTACTTC
>TRBV20-1|NA|many|TRBJ2-1
CSAKQGYNEQFF
TGCAGTGCTAAACAGGGCTACAATGAGCAGTTCTTC
>TRBV12-3/TRBV12-4|NA|NA|TRBJ2-3
CASNLLQGPTDTQYF
TGTGCCAGCAACCTACTACAGGGCCCAACAGATACGCAGTATTTT
>TRBV5-6|NA|many|TRBJ2-1
CASSLVALYNERFF
TGTGCCAGCAGCTTGGTTGCCCTCTACAATGAGCGGTTCTTC
>TRBV28|NA|NA|TRBJ2-7
CASSPPEGPYEQYF
TGTGCCAGCAGTCCACCGGAGGGGCCCTACGAGCAGTACTTC
>TRBV27|NA|NA|TRBJ2-5
CASSLRGTQYF
TGTGCCAGCAGCCTCCGGGGGACCCAGTACTTC
>TRBV7-2|NA|NA|TRBJ2-1
CASRSEGDYNEQFF
TGTGCCAGCAGGTCGGAGGGGGACTACAATGAGCAGTTCTTC
>TRBV20-1|NA|few|TRBJ1-6
CRVGNSPLHF
TGCAGGGTTGGGAATTCACCCCTCCACTTT
>TRBV11-2|NA|NA|TRBJ2-1
CASSARPLTDLSYNEQFF
TGTGCCAGCAGCGCCCGACCTCTTACTGACCTCTCCTACAATGAGCAGTTCTTC
>TRBV6-5|TRBD1|NA|TRBJ2-2
CASSFGLPGQANTGELFF
TGTGCCAGCAGTTTCGGTCTCCCGGGACAGGCGAACACCGGGGAGCTGTTTTTT
>TRBV7-8|TRBD1|many|TRBJ2-7
CASSLGTGNSYEQYF
TGTGCCAGCAGCCTTGGGACAGGCAACTCCTACGAGCAGTACTTC
>TRBV7-2|TRBD1|many|TRBJ1-2
CASSIGTGNYYGYTF
TGTGCCAGCAGCATAGGGACAGGGAATTACTATGGCTACACCTTC
>TRBV29-1|TRBD2|many|TRBJ2-4
CSVERLAGGNIQYF
TGCAGCGTTGAAAGGCTAGCGGGGGGTAACATTCAGTACTTC
>TRBV20-1|TRBD2|NA|TRBJ2-7
CSARSGAGAYEQYF
TGCAGTGCTAGATCCGGGGCGGGGGCCTACGAGCAGTACTTC
>TRBV9|NA|NA|TRBJ2-3
CASSVAVTDTQYF
TGTGCCAGCAGCGTAGCCGTCACAGATACGCAGTATTTT
>TRBV2|NA|NA|TRBJ1-5
CASSGPGQLNQPQHF
TGTGCCAGCAGTGGCCCGGGGCAGCTTAATCAGCCCCAGCATTTT
>TRBV19|TRBD2|NA|TRBJ2-1
CASSDAGGLDEQFF
TGTGCCAGTAGTGATGCGGGGGGGCTCGATGAGCAGTTCTTC
>TRBV7-9|NA|few|TRBJ2-2
CASSSQGSRTGELFF
TGTGCCAGCAGCTCTCAGGGTTCCAGAACCGGGGAGCTGTTTTTT
>TRBV2|NA|many|TRBJ1-2
CASSEFVSANYGYTF
TGTGCCAGCAGTGAATTCGTCTCTGCTAACTATGGCTACACCTTC
>TRBV29-1|NA|NA|TRBJ1-1
CSVERIVKNTEAFF
TGCAGCGTTGAACGGATAGTGAAGAACACTGAAGCTTTCTTT
>TRBV7-9|NA|few|TRBJ2-1
CASSLALNEQFF
TGTGCCAGCAGCTTAGCCTTAAATGAGCAGTTCTTC
>TRBV4-2|TRBD2|few|TRBJ2-1
CASSQAPTSGPYNEQFF
TGTGCCAGCAGCCAGGCACCTACTAGCGGGCCCTACAATGAGCAGTTCTTC
>TRBV5-6|NA|once|TRBJ1-2
CASTNSGSRKNYGYTF
TGTGCCAGCACCAATTCGGGTAGCAGAAAGAACTATGGCTACACCTTC
>TRBV20-1|TRBD2|once|TRBJ2-3
CSARGGTSGETDTQYF
TGCAGTGCTAGAGGGGGGACTAGCGGTGAGACAGATACGCAGTATTTT
>TRBV20-1|NA|NA|TRBJ2-1
CSASGTPEGNEQFF
TGCAGTGCTTCCGGGACCCCGGAGGGCAATGAGCAGTTCTTC
>TRBV7-3|NA|many|TRBJ2-2
CASSLRTGELFF
TGTGCCAGCAGCTTGCGCACCGGGGAGCTGTTTTTT
>TRBV19|NA|NA|TRBJ1-1
CASSILDQNTEAFF
TGTGCCAGTAGTATCTTGGATCAGAACACTGAAGCTTTCTTT
>TRBV5-5|NA|NA|TRBJ1-5
CASSWRVGSNQPQHF
TGTGCCAGCAGCTGGAGGGTGGGTAGCAATCAGCCCCAGCATTTT